This T cell receptor (beta chain) stems from a study of T cells in localized non-small cell lung cancer. Broader study findings: Heterogeneity stays possible, as sequencing covered only one tumor region. Appearing in adjacent lung were a median roughly 60 of the top 100 tumor clones.

Using immunoSEQ multiplex PCR, the repertoire was profiled, and TCRdb retains in-frame clones only, with some absent. The sample lists 45,000 or so clones, around nine tenths occurring once. As regards this clone: Antigen unknown.

The material was PBMCs, obtained before any cancer treatment. This clonotype was sampled from a woman between 35 and 70 years old with stage II lung adenocarcinoma.

This CDR3 reads CASSLNEAGAQPQHF. The CDR3 nucleotides are TGTGCCAGCAGCTTAAATGAGGCGGGGGCTCAGCCCCAGCATTTT. V is TRBV7-2 and J is TRBJ1-5; tentative D call: TRBD1 (6 bases). The germline CDR1 and CDR2 sequences are SGHTA and FQGNSA. Trimming pared 2 bases from V and 6 bases from J, leaving 14 bases between. CDR3 length: 15 residues.